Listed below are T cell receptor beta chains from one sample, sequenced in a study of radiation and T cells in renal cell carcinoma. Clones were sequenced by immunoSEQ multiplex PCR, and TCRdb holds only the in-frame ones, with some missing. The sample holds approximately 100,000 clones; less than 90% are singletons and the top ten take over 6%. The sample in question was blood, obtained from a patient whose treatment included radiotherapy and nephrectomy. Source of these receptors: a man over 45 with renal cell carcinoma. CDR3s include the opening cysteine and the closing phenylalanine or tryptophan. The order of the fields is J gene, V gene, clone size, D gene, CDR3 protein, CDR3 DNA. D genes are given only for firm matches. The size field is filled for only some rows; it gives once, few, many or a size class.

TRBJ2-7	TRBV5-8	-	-	CASSSQEIYEQYF	TGTGCCAGCAGCTCACAGGAGATCTACGAGCAGTACTTC
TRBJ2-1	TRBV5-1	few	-	CASSLETRAGTEQFF	TGCGCCAGCAGCTTAGAAACACGGGCGGGGACGGAGCAGTTCTTC
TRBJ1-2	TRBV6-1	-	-	CASRERDNYGYTF	TGTGCCAGCAGGGAAAGGGATAACTATGGCTACACCTTC
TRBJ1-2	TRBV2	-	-	CASRAPGSYGYTF	TGTGCCAGCAGGGCCCCAGGGAGCTATGGCTACACCTTC
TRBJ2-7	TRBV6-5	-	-	CASSFRLGEQYF	TGTGCCAGCAGTTTTAGGTTGGGCGAGCAGTACTTC
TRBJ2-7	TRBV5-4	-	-	CASSLRQARNYEQYF	TGTGCCAGCAGCTTACGTCAGGCCAGGAACTACGAGCAGTACTTC
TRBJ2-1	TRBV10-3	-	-	CAISDALRVGNEQFF	TGTGCCATCAGTGACGCCCTCAGGGTAGGGAATGAGCAGTTCTTC
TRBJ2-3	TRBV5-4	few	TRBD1	CASSRDRDTDTQYF	TGTGCCAGCAGCCGGGACAGGGACACAGATACGCAGTATTTT
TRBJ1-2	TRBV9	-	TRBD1	CASSVGGQETHGYTF	TGTGCCAGCAGCGTAGGAGGACAGGAGACTCATGGCTACACCTTC
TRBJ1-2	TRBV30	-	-	CAWTGAGYGYTF	TGTGCCTGGACGGGGGCGGGCTATGGCTACACCTTC
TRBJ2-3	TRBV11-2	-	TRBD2	CASSLVTSPSTDTQYF	TGTGCCAGCAGCTTAGTGACTAGCCCCAGCACAGATACGCAGTATTTT
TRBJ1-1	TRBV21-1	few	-	CASSATTGGAEAFF	TGTGCCAGCAGCGCAACGACAGGGGGAGCTGAAGCTTTCTTT
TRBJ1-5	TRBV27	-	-	CASSAPNQPQHF	TGTGCCAGCAGTGCCCCAAATCAGCCCCAGCATTTT
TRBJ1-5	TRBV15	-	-	CATSRDMEGRSQHF	TGTGCCACCAGCAGAGATATGGAGGGGAGGTCCCAGCATTTT
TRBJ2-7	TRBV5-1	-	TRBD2	CASSRGLAGGFYEQYF	TGCGCCAGCAGCAGGGGACTAGCGGGGGGCTTCTACGAGCAGTACTTC
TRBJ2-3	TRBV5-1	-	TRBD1	CASSLGTGGITDTQYF	TGCGCCAGCAGCTTGGGGACAGGGGGTATAACAGATACGCAGTATTTT
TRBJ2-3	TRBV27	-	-	CASSSRTTGTDTQYF	TGTGCCAGCAGTTCGAGGACTACCGGCACAGATACGCAGTATTTT
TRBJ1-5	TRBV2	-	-	CASGPMLSNQPQHF	TGTGCCAGCGGCCCTATGTTGAGCAATCAGCCCCAGCATTTT
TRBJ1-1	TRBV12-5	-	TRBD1	CASGKGQGSTEAFF	TGTGCTAGTGGCAAAGGACAGGGGTCCACTGAAGCTTTCTTT
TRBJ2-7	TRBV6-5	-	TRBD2	CASRPPGTSSYEQYF	TGTGCCAGCAGGCCACCCGGGACTAGCTCCTACGAGCAGTACTTC
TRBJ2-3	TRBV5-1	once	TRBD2	CASSLALAESTDTQYF	TGCGCCAGCAGCTTGGCACTAGCGGAGAGCACAGATACGCAGTATTTT
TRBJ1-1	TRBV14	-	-	CASSQGLGTEAFF	TGTGCCAGCAGCCAAGGGCTAGGTACTGAAGCTTTCTTT
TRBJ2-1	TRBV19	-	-	CASSIDVYNEQFF	TGTGCCAGTAGTATAGACGTATACAATGAGCAGTTCTTC
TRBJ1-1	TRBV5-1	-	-	CASSTPENTEAFF	TGCGCCAGCAGCACACCGGAGAACACTGAAGCTTTCTTT
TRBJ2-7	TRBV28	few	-	CASSWEYEQYF	TGTGCCAGCAGTTGGGAATACGAGCAGTACTTC
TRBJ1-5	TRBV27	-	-	CASSRRVAEPQHF	TGTGCCAGCAGTCGACGGGTCGCGGAGCCCCAGCATTTT
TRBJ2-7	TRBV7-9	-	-	CASSLGLYYEQYF	TGTGCCAGCAGCTTAGGACTCTACTACGAGCAGTACTTC
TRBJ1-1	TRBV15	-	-	CATSKRTRQTGDTEAFF	TGTGCCACCAGCAAACGAACCCGCCAAACAGGAGACACTGAAGCTTTCTTT
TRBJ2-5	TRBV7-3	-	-	CASSLDNQETQYF	TGTGCCAGCAGCTTGGACAACCAAGAGACCCAGTACTTC
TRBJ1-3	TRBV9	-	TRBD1	CASSVGQGDREYNTIYF	TGTGCCAGCAGCGTAGGACAAGGGGACAGGGAGTACAACACCATATATTTT
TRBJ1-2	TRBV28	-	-	CASSWPDSYGYTF	TGTGCCAGCAGTTGGCCCGACAGCTATGGCTACACCTTC
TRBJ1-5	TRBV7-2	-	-	CASSQYSNQPQHF	TGTGCCAGCAGCCAGTACAGCAATCAGCCCCAGCATTTT
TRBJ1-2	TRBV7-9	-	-	CASSQEPTGYTF	TGTGCCAGCAGCCAAGAACCGACGGGCTACACCTTC
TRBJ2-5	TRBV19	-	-	CASSIGFIETQYF	TGTGCCAGTAGTATAGGCTTTATAGAGACCCAGTACTTC
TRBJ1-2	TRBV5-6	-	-	CASSLRGNYGYTF	TGTGCCAGCAGCTTGAGGGGCAACTATGGCTACACCTTC
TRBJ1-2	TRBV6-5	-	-	CASSYGAVDNYGYTF	TGTGCCAGCAGTTATGGGGCGGTAGATAACTATGGCTACACCTTC
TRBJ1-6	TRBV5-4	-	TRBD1	CASSTRGGQGNSPLHF	TGTGCCAGCAGTACGAGGGGGGGACAGGGTAATTCACCCCTCCACTTT
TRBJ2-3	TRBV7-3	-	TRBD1	CASSSRGQGGDTQYF	TGTGCCAGCAGCTCCAGGGGGCAGGGCGGAGATACGCAGTATTTT
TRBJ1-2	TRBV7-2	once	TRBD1	CASSSGQAYGYTF	TGTGCCAGCAGCTCCGGACAGGCTTATGGCTACACCTTC
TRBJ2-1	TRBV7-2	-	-	CASSVGGPRYNEQFF	TGTGCCAGCAGCGTCGGGGGGCCAAGGTACAATGAGCAGTTCTTC
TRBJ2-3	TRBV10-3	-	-	CAISGTSATSGSTDTQYF	TGTGCCATCAGTGGTACCTCTGCGACGTCCGGGTCCACAGATACGCAGTATTTT
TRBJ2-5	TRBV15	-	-	CATSRDHTEETQYF	TGTGCCACCAGCAGAGATCACACGGAAGAGACCCAGTACTTC
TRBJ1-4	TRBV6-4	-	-	CASSDADQGWSEKLFF	TGTGCCAGCAGTGACGCCGACCAGGGGTGGAGTGAAAAACTGTTTTTT
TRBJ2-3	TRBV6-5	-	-	CASSYTTGPTDTQYF	TGTGCCAGCAGTTACACGACAGGCCCCACAGATACGCAGTATTTT
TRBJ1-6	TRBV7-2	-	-	CASSLESSYNSPLHF	TGTGCCAGCAGCTTAGAGAGCTCCTATAATTCACCCCTCCACTTT
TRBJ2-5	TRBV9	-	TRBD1	CASSVLQGLQETQYF	TGTGCCAGCAGCGTTCTACAGGGGCTACAAGAGACCCAGTACTTC